This T cell receptor (beta chain) was profiled in a study of T-cell reconstitution after alpha-beta-depleted transplantation in children. Germline lookup yields CDR1 SQVTM and CDR2 ANQGSEA. The CDR3 runs 14 residues. Germline trimming cut 3 bases from V and 6 bases from J; bases unmatched to any gene: 6. Unique molecular identifiers were used to barcode this TCRbeta library. TCRdb processed the PCR reads anew with MiXCR; each CDR3 protein has one entry. The table shows 170,000 or so distinct CDR3 sequences, with around 6.8% occurring only once. This clonotype was seen repeatedly, ten times or more. The source of this sequence is a human donor who donated a stem cell graft to a child with Wiskott-Aldrich syndrome. This specimen consisted of PBMCs from the stem cell graft donor, obtained from the stem cell graft. The rearrangement links TRBV29-1 to TRBJ2-4, with 9 bases fitting TRBD1. The CDR3 loop reads CSVDMGTGLNIQYF. The CDR3 region has the DNA TGCAGCGTTGATATGGGGACAGGGCTAAACATTCAGTACTTC. Full variable domain (missing parts from reference TRBV29-1 and TRBJ2-4): SAVISQKPSRDICQRGTSLTIQCQVDSQVTMMFWYRQQPGQSLTLIATANQGSEATYESGFVIDKFPISRPNLTFSTLTVSNMSPEDSSIYLCSVDMGTGLNIQYFGAGTRLSVL.